This note documents a single T cell receptor beta chain sequence. This clonotype was detected a few times. The antigen it binds to is not known. One base away there is no much larger clone; base qualities are not given. The CDR3 spans 15 residues, from the cysteine through the phenylalanine. CDR3 DNA only is kept here, 45 bases in frame from base 1. CDR1 and CDR2 (KGHSH, LQKENI) derive from the germline V gene. V gives up 4 bases and J gives up 2 bases, and the segment between their germline ends measures 14 bases. The sample comes from a study of human T cells and chemical hapten exposure (TCRdb year 2021). With regard to the full study: For sensitization, 2% DPC in acetone was applied to a roughly 2 cm by roughly 2 cm area of upper inner arm skin. Approximately 30 alopecia patients provided blood for TCR sequencing at one to four time points (pre-sensitization, 2, 6 and 24 weeks). Throughout the approximately 25-week study period, patients were also given weekly therapeutic DPC doses on the scalp. The mostly female patient cohort included alopecia areata with under or over 50% scalp involvement, alopecia totalis and alopecia universalis. Libraries were pooled for sequencing, and per-sample TCR yields varied mainly because of small differences in library volumes within the pool. Patch testing was performed on the upper back with Finn chambers containing 0.01% DPC, and the patch tests were scored after 6 days according to International Contact Dermatitis Research Group standards. Peripheral blood TCR repertoire changes were tracked in vivo in alopecia patients during primary and secondary sensitization to the hapten diphenylcyclopropenone (DPC). Blood samples were taken from patients before sensitization (week 0) and at 2, 6 and about 24 weeks after DPC sensitization.

Library generation was performed with RACE. The reads were generated on a NextSeq 500. During library preparation, unique molecular identifiers were attached to individual cDNA molecules so that TCRs could be counted in a quantitative, reproducible way. Each blood RNA sample was used to sequence both TCR alpha and TCR beta chains. The paper's processing steps were these. A median of roughly 99,000 TCRs per sample was observed, with a range of about 23,224 to 690,600. V, J and CDR3 annotation of the TCR reads was carried out using the Decombinator software suite. Every sample was subsampled to the same number of TCRs (28,000) for the PS versus PT1 abundance plots. Expanded TCRs were defined as absent before sensitization and observed at least eight times at the 2-week time point. TCRdb reanalyzed the raw reads on its own, using fastp at Q25 for trimming and MiXCR for clone calling, and kept in-frame beta chains. Identical CDR3 protein sequences are pooled into one entry, listed with their most common genes and DNA. The V and J calls and clone size come from TCRdb's table, not from the authors' own analysis. The sample table shows a few hundred thousand distinct CDR3 sequences, and about 5% are seen once. The top ten hold around 8% of the sample.

In the paper's terms, the time point label means: pre-sensitization, week 0. Reading the label with the study, this specimen's treatment or condition is: therapeutic diphenylcyclopropenone sensitization with weekly scalp DPC. Blood at each patch-test visit was drawn before the patch test was applied. To be eligible, patients had to be aged 18 to 70, diagnosed with alopecia and judged suitable for DPC therapy, while pregnant patients were excluded. Total RNA was extracted from unfractionated whole blood that had been collected in Tempus Blood RNA tubes. What the research found in general, with its limitations: Repeated subsampling changed both the strength of the expansion versus patch-test correlation and the threshold at which the correlation became significant. Because every patient had alopecia, a presumed autoimmune disease, the patients' immune response might differ from that of healthy individuals. No change with DPC sensitization was found in the number of TCRs above 1 in 1000 frequency, and no evidence of global repertoire structure alterations was found. Patch test score was positively correlated with the number of PT1 expanded TCRs, with significance at thresholds 8, 16 and 32 but not at 4. Significantly more large CDR3 similarity clusters were formed by expanded TCRs than by pre-sensitization or healthy control sets, consistent with antigen-driven responses.

This TCR derives from a woman aged 18-29 years with alopecia areata. Some clones in this sample may be carry-over from other donors' samples. The chain is made from TRBV18 and TRBJ2-5, with the D gene uncertain. The source was whole blood, collected in connection with sensitization to the hapten diphenylcyclopropenone (DPC). The CDR3 region has the sequence CASSLVKAQQETQYF. The DNA is as follows: TGTGCCAGCTCACTGGTCAAGGCACAACAAGAGACCCAGTACTTC.